This T cell receptor beta chain was recovered during a study of T cells after yellow fever vaccination. The study, taken as a whole, reports: There was a possibility that FACS-sorted repertoires contained abundant clonotypes contaminating from the bulk population.

5'RACE template switching generated TCR cDNA, adding a universal primer site and UMIs. TCRdb analysed the 5' RACE reads with MiXCR anew, one entry per CDR3 protein. Here the sample spans about 130,000 distinct CDR3 sequences, 6% to 8% being singletons. Concerning this clonotype itself: Its matching antigen is unknown.

Looked up from germline, CDR1 is DFQATT and CDR2 is SNEGSKA (reference sequence). Deletions cut 4 bases from V and 3 bases from J, with 10 bases between. There are 13 residues in the CDR3. The sequencing used CD4+ T cells sorted from PBMCs, collected roughly 10 days after the first yellow fever vaccination. The clonotype originates from a young man who received the YFV17D yellow fever vaccine. V gene TRBV20-1 combines with J gene TRBJ2-1; maybe TRBD1 (6 bases). Here the CDR3 reads CSAITGRYNEQFF. The CDR3 DNA reads TGCAGTGCTATAACAGGGCGCTACAATGAGCAGTTCTTC.